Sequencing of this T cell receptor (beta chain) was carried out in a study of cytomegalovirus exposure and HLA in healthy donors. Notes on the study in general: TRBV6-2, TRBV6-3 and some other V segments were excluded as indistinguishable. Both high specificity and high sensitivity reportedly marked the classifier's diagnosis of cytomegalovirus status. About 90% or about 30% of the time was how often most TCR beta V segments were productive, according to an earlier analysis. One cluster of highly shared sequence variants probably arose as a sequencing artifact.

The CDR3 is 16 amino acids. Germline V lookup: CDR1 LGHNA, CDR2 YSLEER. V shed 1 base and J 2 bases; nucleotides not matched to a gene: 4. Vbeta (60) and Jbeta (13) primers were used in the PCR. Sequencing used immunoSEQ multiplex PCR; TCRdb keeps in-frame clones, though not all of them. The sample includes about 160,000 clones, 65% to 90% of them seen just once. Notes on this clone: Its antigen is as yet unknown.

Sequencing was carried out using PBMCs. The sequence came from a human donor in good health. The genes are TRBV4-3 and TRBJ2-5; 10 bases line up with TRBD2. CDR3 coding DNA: TGCGCCAGCAGCCAAGTAACAGCGGGGGGGCAAGAGACCCAGTACTTC. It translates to CASSQVTAGGQETQYF.